Shown below are 17 T cell receptor beta chains from a single sample sequenced in a study of T cells after yellow fever vaccination (dated by TCRdb to about 2019). Libraries were constructed by 5' RACE. The reads were generated on an Illumina HiSeq 2500. TCRdb's own reprocessing of the public reads used fastp at Q25 and MiXCR and kept productive beta chains. Under each unique CDR3 protein, matching rows form one entry showing the most common genes and DNA. Across this sample there are approximately 300,000 distinct CDR3 sequences, with around 6.8% seen only once. The ten largest make up 15% to 20% of the sample. Interpreted using the paper, the treatment or condition label stands for: live attenuated yellow fever vaccine strain. The material sequenced was PBMCs, taken more than 35 days after the first yellow fever vaccination. These receptor sequences come from a man aged 18 to 29 who received the YFV17D yellow fever vaccine.

Ten or more counts support this clonotype. The chain has TRBV5-1 and TRBJ2-3; D tentatively fits TRBD1 or TRBD2 (5 bases each). Germline V CDR1 and CDR2: SGHRS, YFSETQ. The CDR3 totals 18 residues. Trimming pared 0 bases from V and 2 bases from J, leaving 19 bases between. The CDR3 here is CASSLAPGRPLLTDTQYF. The CDR3 DNA reads TGCGCCAGCAGCTTGGCCCCGGGGCGGCCCCTTCTCACAGATACGCAGTATTTT.

This clonotype has ten or more counts. The chain employs TRBV5-1 and TRBJ2-6, with D unresolved. The CDR3 totals 15 residues. The germline V gene encodes CDR1 SGHRS and CDR2 YFSETQ. V dropped 5 bases and J dropped 0 bases, with 9 bases sitting between them. The CDR3 region has the DNA TGCGCCAGCAGATACGACGACTCTGGGGCCAACGTCCTGACTTTC. Translated, it gives CASRYDDSGANVLTF. The variable domain in full, with the rest retrieved from reference TRBV5-1 and TRBJ2-6, is KAGVTQTPRYLIKTRGQQVTLSCSPISGHRSVSWYQQTPGQGLQFLFEYFSETQRNKGNFPGRFSGRQFSNSRSEMNVSTLELGDSALYLCASRYDDSGANVLTFGAGSRLTVL.

This clonotype was seen at least ten times. This rearrangement joins TRBV7-2 to TRBJ2-7, with no clear D. This CDR3 has 14 residues. V lost 5 bases, J lost 0 bases, and 11 bases lay in between. The germline V gene has CDR1 SGHTA and CDR2 FQGNSA. The DNA of the CDR3 is TGTGCCAGCAGCCGTGATCGGGCCTCCTACGAGCAGTACTTC. It translates to CASSRDRASYEQYF.

This clonotype was counted only a few times. J is TRBJ2-1 and V is TRBV7-9; TRBD2 is a possible D gene (6 bases). Trimming pared 5 bases from V and 2 bases from J, leaving 16 bases between. Germline V gene sequence: CDR1 SEHNR, CDR2 FQNEAQ (reference sequence). The CDR3 loop spans 16 amino acids. The CDR3 loop reads CASSKTRDSTYNEQFF. CDR3 nucleotide sequence: TGTGCCAGCAGCAAGACCCGGGACTCGACCTACAATGAGCAGTTCTTC.

The chain couples TRBV6-1 to TRBJ1-1; no clear D. V was shortened by 5 bases and J by 6 bases, with 13 bases between the two germline ends. The CDR3 contains 13 residues. Germline V CDR1 and CDR2: MNHNS, SASEGT. CDR3 sequence reads: CASSTDILAEAFF. Written as DNA, the CDR3 is TGTGCCAGCAGTACGGATATCCTCGCTGAAGCTTTCTTT.

This chain uses TRBV4-2 with TRBJ1-2, with D possibly being TRBD1 (5 bases). V shed 1 base and J shed 8 bases, with 14 bases lying between them. The CDR3 contains 14 residues. Germline V lookup: CDR1 LGHNA, CDR2 YNFKEQ. CDR3 nucleotides: TGTGCCAGCAGCCAAGGGCGGACCTCAGGGGGCTACACCTTC. Residues: CASSQGRTSGGYTF.

In this sample, this clonotype turned up many times. J is TRBJ2-7 and V is TRBV20-1, with 10 nucleotides matching TRBD2. The trim removed 3 bases at V and 5 bases at J, leaving 7 bases unmatched. In germline, CDR1 is DFQATT, CDR2 SNEGSKA (reference sequence). There are 14 residues in the CDR3. The CDR3 here is CSARSGGAYDEQYV. CDR3 in DNA: TGCAGTGCTAGGAGCGGGGGGGCATACGACGAGCAGTACGTC.

Only a few counts were recorded for this clonotype. The rearrangement joins TRBV20-1 to TRBJ1-5; perhaps TRBD1 as D (6 bases). Trimming shortened V by 6 bases and J by 4 bases, and 13 bases separated the two germline ends. Germline V gene lookup returns CDR1 DFQATT and CDR2 SNEGSKA (reference sequence). The length of the CDR3 is 13 residues. CDR3: CSATGALNQPQHF. The CDR3 coding sequence is TGCAGTGCAACGGGGGCCCTTAATCAGCCCCAGCATTTT.

The genes are TRBV11-2 and TRBJ1-1; TRBD1 matches at 10 bases. The CDR3 is 15 amino acids. CDR1 and CDR2 from the germline V gene are SGHAT and FQNNGV. Trimming at V came to 2 bases and at J to 4 bases, leaving 4 bases not matched to a gene. The CDR3 nucleotides read TGTGCCAGCAGCTTACTGGGACAGGGGCCCACTGAAGCTTTCTTT. Translated: CASSLLGQGPTEAFF.

The genes are TRBV24-1 and TRBJ2-5, with a weak D call TRBD1 (5 bases). CDR3 size: 17 residues. Germline-derived CDR1 and CDR2 are KGHDR and SFDVKD. With 0 bases removed from V and 2 bases from J, the gap between germline ends came to 15 bases. CDR3 residues: CATSDLRQGDAQETQYF. CDR3 in DNA: TGTGCCACCAGTGATTTGCGGCAGGGCGATGCACAAGAGACCCAGTACTTC.

This clonotype showed up just a few times. V usage is TRBV7-2 and J usage is TRBJ2-5, with TRBD2 matching over 12 bases. CDR3 size: 16 residues. CDR1 and CDR2 (germline): SGHTA, FQGNSA. V was clipped by 2 bases and J by 5 bases; unmatched bases: 6. In nucleotides, the CDR3 is TGTGCCAGCAGCTTACTCCTAGCGGGGGGGTATGAGACCCAGTACTTC. Protein: CASSLLLAGGYETQYF.

The sample holds many counts of this clonotype. J is TRBJ2-7 and V is TRBV5-1; the match to TRBD1 covers 8 bases. J lost 3 bases, V lost 4 bases, and 3 bases had no gene match. The CDR3 has 13 residues. Per germline, CDR1 SGHRS and CDR2 YFSETQ. The CDR3 nucleotides are TGCGCCAGCAGCCACGGACAGGGCTACGAGCAGTACTTC. Protein sequence: CASSHGQGYEQYF.

As to this clonotype: This may come from a read error, since a much larger clone is one base off. This chain connects TRBV15 to TRBJ2-1; 10 positions agree with TRBD2. The CDR3 has 14 residues. The V gene's germline CDR1 is LNHNV and CDR2 YYDKDF (reference sequence). CDR3 region: CAASRASGGDEQFF. The CDR3 nucleotides are TGTGCCGCCAGCAGAGCTAGCGGGGGAGATGAGCAGTTCTTC.

This clonotype has ten or more counts. The V and J genes are TRBV5-5 and TRBJ2-7; 8 bases map to TRBD1. From germline, CDR1 is SGHKS and CDR2 YYEKEE (reference sequence). The CDR3 is 15 residues long. V shed 3 bases and J 6 bases; nucleotides not matched to a gene: 11. As DNA, the CDR3 is TGTGCCAGCAGCTCCTCCGGACAGGGTGTGGTCGAGCAGTACTTC. It specifies CASSSSGQGVVEQYF.

This clonotype appeared once. V usage is TRBV20-1 and J usage is TRBJ2-1; 7 bases align to TRBD1. The V gene end was trimmed by 3 bases and the J gene end by 4 bases; junction bases not matched to a gene: 18. From germline, CDR1 is DFQATT and CDR2 SNEGSKA (reference sequence). The CDR3 runs to 18 residues. CDR3: CSARRNRQGIYGYNEQFF. The CDR3 nucleotides read TGCAGTGCTAGGAGAAACCGACAGGGAATTTATGGGTACAATGAGCAGTTCTTC.

This clonotype turned up a few times. V and J are TRBV20-1 and TRBJ1-2, with D hard to call. Germline CDR1 is DFQATT and CDR2 is SNEGSKA (reference sequence). This CDR3 spans 11 amino acids. The V end was cut by 7 bases, the J end by 4 bases, with 10 bases between. CDR3 nucleotide sequence: TGCAGTGTTCCGCAGGTCTATGGCTACACCTTC. It codes for CSVPQVYGYTF.

In this sample, this clonotype turned up many times. The chain recombines TRBV11-1 with TRBJ2-3; 15 positions match TRBD2. This CDR3 has 17 residues. Germline V gives CDR1 SGHAT, CDR2 FQDESV (reference sequence). The junction had 8 bases not matched to a gene; V was cut back by 5 bases and J by 5 bases. CDR3 bases: TGTGCCAGCAGCCTAGGACTAGCGGGGGGGCCCGGAGATACGCAGTATTTT. Its translation: CASSLGLAGGPGDTQYF.